The entry that follows covers one TCR beta chain sequence. Its cognate antigen is unknown. Data came from immunoSEQ multiplex PCR; TCRdb stores just in-frame clones and leaves some out. The repertoire holds 20,000 to 30,000 clones, roughly 85% seen once, with approximately 12% in the top ten. CDR1 is SGHVS and CDR2 is FNYEAQ in the germline V gene. This CDR3 is built from 14 residues. The germline V and J ends were trimmed by 1 base and 2 bases, with 9 bases remaining between them. The data belong to a study of OX40 agonist ivuxolimab in advanced cancers. Overall study: Patients took ivuxolimab, an agonistic anti-OX40 (CD134) antibody. Three patients, one with hepatocellular carcinoma and two with cutaneous melanoma, achieved partial responses. Findings of the study overall: CD4+ and CD8+ blood T cells expanded clonally by week 6 at 0.1 to 3.0 mg/kg. No determination was made of the antigen specificity of the expanded peripheral T cells.

The receptor was isolated from an adult with an advanced solid tumor such as melanoma, head and neck, liver or kidney cancer. Material: CD4+ or CD8+ T cells sorted from blood, obtained in a trial of the OX40 agonist ivuxolimab. The genes are TRBV7-6 and TRBJ2-7; D call uncertain. This CDR3 is CASSLDYRAYEQYF. CDR3 in DNA: TGTGCCAGCAGCTTAGATTATCGGGCCTACGAGCAGTACTTC.